This TCR beta chain was recorded in a study of PD-1 blockade in classical Hodgkin lymphoma. Study summary: Nivolumab 3 mg/kg was given intravenously every 2 weeks. Study-level points and caveats: Diversity in CD4+ TCRs, unlike that measured in CD8+ TCRs, had risen significantly by C4D1. Patients with a complete response exhibited baseline diversity comparable to newly diagnosed patients.

There was relapse after autologous stem cell transplantation in every patient, and there was variation in brentuximab vedotin exposure. Complete response, partial response or progressive disease was each patient's best response. This clone was seen a single time. Its antigen is currently unknown. Trimming cost V 0 bases and J 4 bases; bases outside gene matches: 8. Germline V gene lookup returns CDR1 MNHEY and CDR2 SMNVEV (reference sequence). CDR3 length equals 16 residues. Sequenced by immunoSEQ multiplex PCR; TCRdb stores in-frame clones only, minus some. The sample includes about 84,000 clones, 75% to 90% of them seen just once.

The origin of this receptor is a human donor with classical Hodgkin lymphoma. The chain uses TRBV27 and TRBJ1-1, with 7 bases lining up with TRBD1. Material: peripheral blood mononuclear cells (PBMCs), obtained at baseline. CDR3 loop: CASSLSVRGRGTEAFF. The CDR3 bases are TGTGCCAGCAGTTTATCGGTAAGGGGGCGCGGCACTGAAGCTTTCTTT.